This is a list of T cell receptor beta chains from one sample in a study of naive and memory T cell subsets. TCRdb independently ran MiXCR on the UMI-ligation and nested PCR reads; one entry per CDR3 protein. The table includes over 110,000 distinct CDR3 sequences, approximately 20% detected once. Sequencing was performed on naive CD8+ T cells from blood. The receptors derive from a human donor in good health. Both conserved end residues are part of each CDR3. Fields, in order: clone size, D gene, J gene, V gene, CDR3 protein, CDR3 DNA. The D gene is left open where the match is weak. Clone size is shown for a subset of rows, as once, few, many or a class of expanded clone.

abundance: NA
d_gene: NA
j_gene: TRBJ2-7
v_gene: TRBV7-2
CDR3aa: CASSFPGLNYEQYF
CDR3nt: TGTGCCAGCAGCTTTCCGGGCCTTAACTACGAGCAGTACTTC

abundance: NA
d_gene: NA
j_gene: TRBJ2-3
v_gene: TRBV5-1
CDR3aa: CASSLPDDTQYF
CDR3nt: TGCGCCAGCAGCTTGCCCGATGATACGCAGTATTTT

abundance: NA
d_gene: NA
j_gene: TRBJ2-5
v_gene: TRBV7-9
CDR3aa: CASSSVNQETQYF
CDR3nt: TGTGCCAGCAGCTCGGTAAACCAAGAGACCCAGTACTTC

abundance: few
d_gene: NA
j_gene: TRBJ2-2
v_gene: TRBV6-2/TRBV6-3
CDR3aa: CASSYSVPGTRELFF
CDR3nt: TGTGCCAGCAGTTACTCGGTCCCTGGGACCCGGGAGCTGTTTTTT

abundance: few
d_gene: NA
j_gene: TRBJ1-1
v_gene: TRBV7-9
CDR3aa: CASTNLGNTEAFF
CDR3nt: TGTGCCAGCACCAATTTAGGGAACACTGAAGCTTTCTTT

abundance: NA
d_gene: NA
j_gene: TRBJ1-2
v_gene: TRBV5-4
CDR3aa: CASSFGSFNYGYTF
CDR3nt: TGTGCCAGCAGCTTTGGCAGCTTCAACTATGGCTACACCTTC

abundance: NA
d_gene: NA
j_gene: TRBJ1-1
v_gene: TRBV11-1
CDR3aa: CASSPDGRQSEAFF
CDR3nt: TGTGCCAGCAGCCCCGACGGACGGCAGTCTGAAGCTTTCTTT

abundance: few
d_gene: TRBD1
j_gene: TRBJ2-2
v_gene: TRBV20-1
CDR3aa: CSASTGQGANTGELFF
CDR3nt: TGCAGTGCTAGTACCGGACAGGGGGCGAACACCGGGGAGCTGTTTTTT

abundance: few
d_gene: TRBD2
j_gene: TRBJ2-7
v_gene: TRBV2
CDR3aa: CASSDIIAGDYEQYF
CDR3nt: TGTGCCAGCAGTGATATAATAGCGGGAGATTACGAGCAGTACTTC

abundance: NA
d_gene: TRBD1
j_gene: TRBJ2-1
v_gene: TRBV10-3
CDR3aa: CAISRQGAAYNEQFF
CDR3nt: TGTGCCATCAGCAGACAGGGGGCTGCGTACAATGAGCAGTTCTTC

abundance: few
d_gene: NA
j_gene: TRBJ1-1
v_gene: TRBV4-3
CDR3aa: CASSPDQAANTEAFF
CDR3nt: TGCGCCAGCAGCCCAGACCAGGCGGCGAACACTGAAGCTTTCTTT

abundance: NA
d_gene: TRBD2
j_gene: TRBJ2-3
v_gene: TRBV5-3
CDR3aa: CARSLAKALAGGPWTDTQYF
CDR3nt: TGTGCCAGAAGCTTGGCCAAGGCGCTAGCGGGAGGGCCTTGGACAGATACGCAGTATTTT

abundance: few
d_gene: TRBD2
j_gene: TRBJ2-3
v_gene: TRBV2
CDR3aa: CASRAGSSTDTQYF
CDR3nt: TGTGCCAGCAGAGCGGGGTCCAGCACAGATACGCAGTATTTT

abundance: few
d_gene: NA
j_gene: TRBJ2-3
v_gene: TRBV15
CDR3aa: CATSSLGPTDTQYF
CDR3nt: TGTGCCACCAGCTCTCTCGGTCCAACAGATACGCAGTATTTT

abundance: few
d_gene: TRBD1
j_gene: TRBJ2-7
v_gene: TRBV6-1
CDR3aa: CASSDHPGQSYEQYF
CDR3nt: TGTGCCAGCAGTGACCATCCGGGACAGTCCTACGAGCAGTACTTC

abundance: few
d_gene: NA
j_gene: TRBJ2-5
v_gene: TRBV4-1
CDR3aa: CASSQVGEGAQETQYF
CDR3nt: TGCGCCAGCAGCCAAGTTGGGGAGGGGGCGCAAGAGACCCAGTACTTC

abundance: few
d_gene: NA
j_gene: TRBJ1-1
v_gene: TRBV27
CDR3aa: CASSYSLNTEAFF
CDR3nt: TGTGCCAGCAGTTACAGTCTGAACACTGAAGCTTTCTTT

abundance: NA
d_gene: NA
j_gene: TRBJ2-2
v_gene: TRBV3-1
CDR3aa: CASSQDEPVYGELFF
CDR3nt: TGTGCCAGCAGCCAAGATGAACCAGTATACGGGGAGCTGTTTTTT

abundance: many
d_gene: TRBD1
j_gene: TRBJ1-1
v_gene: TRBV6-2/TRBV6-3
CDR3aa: CASSYPGQQAFF
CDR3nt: TGTGCCAGCAGTTATCCGGGACAGCAAGCTTTCTTT

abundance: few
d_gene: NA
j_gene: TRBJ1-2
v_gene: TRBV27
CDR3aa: CASSFLGSRDHYGYTF
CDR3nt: TGTGCCAGCAGTTTTTTGGGGTCCAGGGATCACTATGGCTACACCTTC

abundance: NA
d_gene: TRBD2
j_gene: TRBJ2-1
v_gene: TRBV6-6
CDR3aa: CASSYWGVAGPDDEQFF
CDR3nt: TGTGCCAGCAGTTATTGGGGGGTAGCGGGACCGGACGATGAGCAGTTCTTC

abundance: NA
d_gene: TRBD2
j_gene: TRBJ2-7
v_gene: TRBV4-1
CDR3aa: CASSPPLAGASYEQYF
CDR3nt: TGCGCCAGCAGCCCCCCTCTAGCGGGGGCCTCCTACGAGCAGTACTTC

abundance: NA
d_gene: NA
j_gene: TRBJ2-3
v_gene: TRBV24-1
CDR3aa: CATRGRNGADTQYF
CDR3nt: TGTGCCACCAGGGGACGGAATGGGGCAGATACGCAGTATTTT

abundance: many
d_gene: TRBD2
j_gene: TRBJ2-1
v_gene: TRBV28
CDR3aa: CASRGLAGVWDEQFF
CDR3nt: TGTGCCAGCAGGGGACTAGCGGGAGTCTGGGATGAGCAGTTCTTC

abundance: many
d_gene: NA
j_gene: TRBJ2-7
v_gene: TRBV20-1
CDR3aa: CSARDILGSWEQYF
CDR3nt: TGCAGTGCTAGAGATATCCTAGGTTCATGGGAGCAGTACTTC

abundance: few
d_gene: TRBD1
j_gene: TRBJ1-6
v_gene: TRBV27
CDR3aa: CASGQGAGSPLHF
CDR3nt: TGTGCCAGCGGACAGGGGGCCGGTTCACCCCTCCACTTT

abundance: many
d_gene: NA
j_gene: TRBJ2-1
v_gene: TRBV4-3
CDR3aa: CASSQGLERTSYNEQFF
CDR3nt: TGCGCCAGCAGCCAAGGGCTCGAACGAACCTCCTACAATGAGCAGTTCTTC

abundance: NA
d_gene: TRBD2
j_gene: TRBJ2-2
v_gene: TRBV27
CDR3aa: CASRKAGDDTGELFF
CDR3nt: TGTGCCAGCAGAAAAGCGGGAGACGACACCGGGGAGCTGTTTTTT

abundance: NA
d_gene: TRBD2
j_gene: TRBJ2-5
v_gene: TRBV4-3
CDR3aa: CASSQGPRLAFGETQYF
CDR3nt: TGCGCCAGCAGCCAAGGCCCCCGACTAGCGTTTGGGGAGACCCAGTACTTC

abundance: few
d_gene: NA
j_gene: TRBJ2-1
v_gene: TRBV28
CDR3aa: CASSQSAPVGQFF
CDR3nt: TGTGCCAGCAGCCAAAGTGCCCCGGTCGGGCAGTTCTTC

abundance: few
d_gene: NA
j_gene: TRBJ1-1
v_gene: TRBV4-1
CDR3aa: CASSQVVITDMNTEAFF
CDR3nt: TGCGCCAGCAGCCAAGTCGTAATCACAGACATGAACACTGAAGCTTTCTTT

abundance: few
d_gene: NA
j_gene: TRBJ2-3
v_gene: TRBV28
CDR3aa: CASTVGLYTDTQYF
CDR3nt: TGTGCCAGTACCGTTGGCTTATACACAGATACGCAGTATTTT

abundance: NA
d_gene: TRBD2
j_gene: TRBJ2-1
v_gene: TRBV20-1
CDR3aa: CSARAGGISYNEQFF
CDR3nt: TGCAGTGCTAGGGCGGGAGGTATCTCCTACAATGAGCAGTTCTTC

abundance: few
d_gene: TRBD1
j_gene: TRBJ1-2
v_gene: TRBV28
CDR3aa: CASSLTEQGAGNGYTF
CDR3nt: TGTGCCAGCAGTTTAACCGAGCAGGGGGCGGGAAATGGCTACACCTTC

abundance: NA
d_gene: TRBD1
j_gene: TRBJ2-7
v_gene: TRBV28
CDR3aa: CASSGTGPYEQYF
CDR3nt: TGTGCCAGCAGTGGGACAGGACCCTACGAGCAGTACTTC

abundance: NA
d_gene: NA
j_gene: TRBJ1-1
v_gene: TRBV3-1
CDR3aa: CASSQEARGGVWTEAFF
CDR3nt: TGTGCCAGCAGCCAAGAGGCCAGGGGAGGGGTTTGGACTGAAGCTTTCTTT

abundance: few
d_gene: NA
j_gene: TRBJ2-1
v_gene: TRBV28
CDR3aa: CASSQPPRSSYNEQFF
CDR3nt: TGTGCCAGCAGCCAGCCCCCACGGAGCTCCTACAATGAGCAGTTCTTC

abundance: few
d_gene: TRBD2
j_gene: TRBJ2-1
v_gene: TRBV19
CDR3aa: CASSIEGHSGLAVPGDEQFF
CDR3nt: TGTGCCAGTAGTATAGAGGGACACTCGGGACTAGCGGTCCCAGGCGATGAGCAGTTCTTC

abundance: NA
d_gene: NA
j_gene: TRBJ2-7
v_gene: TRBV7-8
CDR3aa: CASSLYLAYEQYF
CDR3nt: TGTGCCAGCAGCTTATATTTAGCCTACGAGCAGTACTTC

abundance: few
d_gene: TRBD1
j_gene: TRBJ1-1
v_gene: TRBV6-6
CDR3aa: CASTDRGAHTEAFF
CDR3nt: TGTGCCAGCACCGACAGGGGTGCGCACACTGAAGCTTTCTTT

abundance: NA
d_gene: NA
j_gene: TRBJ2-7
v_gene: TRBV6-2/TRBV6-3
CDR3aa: CASSLLVGRGAEQYF
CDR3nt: TGTGCCAGCAGCCTTCTCGTTGGCAGGGGGGCCGAGCAGTACTTC

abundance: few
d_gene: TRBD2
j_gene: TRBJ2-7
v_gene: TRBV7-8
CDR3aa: CASSLFGLAYEQYF
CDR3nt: TGTGCCAGCAGCTTATTCGGACTAGCCTACGAGCAGTACTTC

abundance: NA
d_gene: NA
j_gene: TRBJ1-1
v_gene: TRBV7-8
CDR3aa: CASSLVFSGDTEAFF
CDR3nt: TGTGCCAGCAGCTTAGTTTTTTCGGGTGACACTGAAGCTTTCTTT

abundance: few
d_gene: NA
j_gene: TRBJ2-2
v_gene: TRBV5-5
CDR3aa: CASSLPIANTGELFF
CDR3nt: TGTGCCAGCAGCTTGCCCATCGCGAACACCGGGGAGCTGTTTTTT

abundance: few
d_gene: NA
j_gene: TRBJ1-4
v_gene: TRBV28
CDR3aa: CASTKDGEEKLFF
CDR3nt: TGTGCCAGCACCAAGGACGGAGAAGAAAAACTGTTTTTT